This T cell receptor (beta chain) came from a study of T cells in Graves' hyperthyroidism and ophthalmopathy. V lost 4 bases, J lost 0 bases, and 15 bases lay in between. The V gene's germline CDR1 is KGHDR and CDR2 SFDVKD. There are 17 residues in the CDR3. Findings of the study overall: The model made its ophthalmopathy prediction, and onset followed a median around 6.9 months later. Using 13 V-J features, a model discriminated ophthalmopathy from stable hyperthyroidism. Among clonotypes expanded in thyroid above 0.001, most were also found in blood.

RNA transcripts served as the template for amplifying TCR beta CDR3 regions. A set of HTBI primers served as the primers for a first-round RT-PCR of the TCR CDR3. TCRdb analysed the multiplex PCR reads with MiXCR anew, one entry per CDR3 protein. The repertoire holds around 620,000 distinct CDR3 sequences, with about 45% as singletons. On this clonotype: The antigen remains undetermined.

The diagnoses drew upon clinical symptoms, serum thyroxine and TRAb, thyroid ultrasound and orbital computed tomography. The chain carries TRBV24-1 and TRBJ2-1; possible D gene TRBD2, 7 bases. Sequencing input: peripheral blood or thyroid tissue (not recorded which). The clonotype was recovered from an adult woman with Graves' disease, either hyperthyroidism or ophthalmopathy (not recorded which). The CDR3 DNA reads as TGTGCCACCAGTGACCCTCGGGGGGCGGACTCCTACAATGAGCAGTTCTTC. Protein product: CATSDPRGADSYNEQFF.